The 2 T cell receptor beta chains given below trace back to one sample, sequenced in a study of graft-versus-host responses after intestinal transplantation. The antigens these receptors bind are not known. Using immunoSEQ multiplex PCR, the repertoire was profiled, and TCRdb retains in-frame clones only, with some absent. Among about 59,000 clones listed, 85% to 95% were seen once. The sequenced sample was unstimulated CD4+ T cells sorted from spleen or lymph node cells, obtained before transplant. The receptor set was obtained from a human donor who was the organ donor for an intestinal transplant.

Remarks on this clone: One junction end does not reproduce the germline sequence, and a read error may be involved. Other DNA sequences in this specimen translate into the identical CDR3. This chain joins TRBV19 and TRBJ1-6, with 7 bases identical to TRBD1. This CDR3 is built from 15 residues. The germline gives CDR1 LNHDA, CDR2 SQIVND (reference sequence). Written as DNA, the CDR3 is TGCGCCAGTAGTATAGTTCCAGGGGGTAATTCACCCCTCCACTTT. This translates into CASSIVPGGNSPLHF.

The rearrangement uses TRBV11-2 and TRBJ1-1, with a possible D match to TRBD1 (6 bases). CDR1 and CDR2 (germline): SGHAT, FQNNGV. V lost 1 base and J lost 6, with 15 bases in between. The CDR3 has 15 amino acids. DNA of the CDR3: TGTGCCAGCAGCTTAGTCCAGGGGCGAACCGCTGAAGCTTTCTTT. Its translation: CASSLVQGRTAEAFF.